The sequence of this T cell receptor (beta chain) was determined in a study of cytomegalovirus exposure and HLA in healthy donors. Note on this clone: Other nucleotide sequences from this sample produce the same CDR3.

The germline V gene encodes CDR1 MNHNS and CDR2 SASEGT. The CDR3 runs 15 residues. The junction had 11 bases not matched to a gene; V was cut back by 4 bases and J by 7 bases. PCR used 60 Vbeta primers and 13 Jbeta primers. Source study methods: The count from a later analysis was some 80 million unique TCR beta chains, approximately 9.9 million of them shared. The protocol was immunoSEQ multiplex PCR, while the TCRdb copy is restricted to in-frame clones and leaves out a portion. V, J and clone size are those of that table, while D and trimming were read from the DNA. This table holds 150,000 to 200,000 clones.

Source material: PBMCs. The chain has TRBV6-1 and TRBJ2-5; 8 nucleotides agree with TRBD1. This TCR was recovered from a woman aged 55-70 years in good health and CMV-seronegative. The CDR3 is CASSGTGTGPGTQYF. In nucleotides, the CDR3 is TGTGCCAGCAGTGGAACCGGGACAGGCCCGGGGACCCAGTACTTC.